This T cell receptor (beta chain) was documented in a study of cytomegalovirus exposure and HLA in healthy donors. Study as a whole: Among the roughly 400 genotyped donors, over 70% were placed in the Caucasian-associated ancestry cluster. Findings and limits, study-wide: The authors enumerated some 170 TCR beta chains as linked to cytomegalovirus. CMV serostatus was the sole immune exposure data available. Most subjects' HLA-A and HLA-B alleles were reportedly predicted from TCR beta sequences.

Remarks on this clone: The antigen is unknown.

The J segment lost 1 base and the V segment lost 6 bases, leaving 13 bases of the junction unmatched. The V gene's germline CDR1 is MNHEY and CDR2 SMNVEV (reference sequence). CDR3 length: 18 residues. PCR used 60 Vbeta primers and 13 Jbeta primers. The method was immunoSEQ multiplex PCR; TCRdb's version includes in-frame clones alone and lacks a portion of them. The sample shows about 140,000 clones, more than 75% of them seen only once. Sequenced input: PBMCs. This TCR was sampled from a man aged 18 to 30 in good health and CMV-seronegative. V is TRBV27 and J is TRBJ2-1; TRBD1 matches 9 bases. The CDR3: CASRPGQGAGFSYNEQFF. CDR3 nucleotide sequence: TGTGCCAGCAGGCCGGGACAGGGAGCCGGGTTTTCCTACAATGAGCAGTTCTTC.